This T cell receptor beta chain was recorded in a study of T-cell reconstitution after alpha-beta-depleted transplantation in children. In its sample, this clonotype was seen a few times. V dropped 0 bases and J dropped 7; count of bases not matched to a gene: 14. The germline CDR1 and CDR2 sequences are DFQATT and SNEGSKA (reference sequence). This CDR3 spans 16 amino acids. A TCRbeta library incorporating unique molecular identifiers was prepared. A single record per CDR3 protein comes from TCRdb applying MiXCR to the PCR reads. The profile shows about 230,000 distinct CDR3 sequences, around 8.9% of them singletons.

This TCR derives from a human donor who donated a stem cell graft to a child with SCID. The source material was PBMCs from the stem cell graft donor, sampled from the stem cell graft. The chain links TRBV20-1 to TRBJ1-2; 7 nucleotides match TRBD1. This CDR3 reads CSARDVSRDSLGGYTF. For the CDR3, the DNA is TGCAGTGCTAGAGATGTCTCCCGGGACAGTCTTGGTGGCTACACCTTC.